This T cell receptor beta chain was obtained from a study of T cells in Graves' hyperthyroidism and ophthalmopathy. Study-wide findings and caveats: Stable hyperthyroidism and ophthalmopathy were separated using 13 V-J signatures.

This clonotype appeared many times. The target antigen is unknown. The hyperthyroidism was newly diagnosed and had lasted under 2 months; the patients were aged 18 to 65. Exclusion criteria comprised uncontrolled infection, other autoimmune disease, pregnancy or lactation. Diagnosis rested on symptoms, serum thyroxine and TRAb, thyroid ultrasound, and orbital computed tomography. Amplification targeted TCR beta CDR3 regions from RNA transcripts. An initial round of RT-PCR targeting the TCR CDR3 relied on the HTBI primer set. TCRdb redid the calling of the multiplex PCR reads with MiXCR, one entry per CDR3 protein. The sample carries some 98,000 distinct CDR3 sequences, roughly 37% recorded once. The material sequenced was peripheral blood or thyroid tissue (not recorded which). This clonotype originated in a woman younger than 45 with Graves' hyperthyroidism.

The CDR3 region has the DNA TGTGCCAGCAGCCCACCCGGCCTCTCCTACGAGCAGTACTTC. Amino acid sequence: CASSPPGLSYEQYF. The V and J genes are TRBV7-2 and TRBJ2-7; D uncertain. The CDR3 runs to 14 residues. CDR1 is SGHTA, CDR2 FQGNSA, per germline. The V end lost 5 bases, the J end lost 0 bases, and 11 bases lay between the germline ends.